The clone carrying this T cell receptor (beta chain) was counted at least ten times. These data are taken from a study of T-cell reconstitution after alpha-beta-depleted transplantation in children. This CDR3 comprises 14 residues. In germline, CDR1 is MNHEY, CDR2 SVGEGT. Germline trimming cut 6 bases from V and 4 bases from J; bases unmatched to any gene: 7. For TCRbeta, the library was prepared with unique molecular identifiers. MiXCR, applied by TCRdb to the PCR reads, yields one record per CDR3 protein. The data show 450,000 to 600,000 distinct CDR3 sequences, 8% to 11% seen once. This TCR was sampled from a child aged 2 to 9 with inherited bone marrow failure, due to receive a stem cell transplant. The chain links TRBV6-2 or TRBV6-3 to TRBJ1-1, with 8 bases matching TRBD1. The specimen comprised PBMCs, sampled before TCRalphabeta/CD19-depleted stem cell transplant. The CDR3 DNA is TGTGCCAGCAGCTCGGACAGGGCCGGCACTGAAGCTTTCTTT. It specifies CASSSDRAGTEAFF.